This TCR beta chain was sequenced in a study of molecular identifiers for immune sequencing clone quantification. Study information: In replicates, RNA taken from roughly 20,000 or 100,000 naive CD8 cells was divided five ways, and four portions underwent sequencing.

Preparation of the bulk TCR libraries relied on previously described methods and listed TCR primers. MiXCR, run by TCRdb on the PCR reads, gives a single entry per CDR3 protein. The profile covers approximately 680,000 distinct CDR3 sequences, with 25% appearing a single time and about 0.84% taken by the ten largest. V lost 3 bases to trimming and J lost 5 bases, with 10 bases between them. Per germline, CDR1 SNHLY and CDR2 FYNNEI. The CDR3 spans 13 residues. V and J are TRBV2 and TRBJ2-5, with D perhaps TRBD1 (5 bases). This sequence was found in a human donor in good health. Some libraries in this study had Jurkat cell RNA spiked in. Material: naive CD8+ T cells from blood, with Jurkat cell RNA spiked in. Subset specified: FACS-sorted CD8+CD4-CCR7+CD45RA+ naive T cells. The CDR3 sequence is CASSDRTWETQYF. The CDR3 bases are TGTGCCAGCAGTGACAGGACATGGGAGACCCAGTACTTC.